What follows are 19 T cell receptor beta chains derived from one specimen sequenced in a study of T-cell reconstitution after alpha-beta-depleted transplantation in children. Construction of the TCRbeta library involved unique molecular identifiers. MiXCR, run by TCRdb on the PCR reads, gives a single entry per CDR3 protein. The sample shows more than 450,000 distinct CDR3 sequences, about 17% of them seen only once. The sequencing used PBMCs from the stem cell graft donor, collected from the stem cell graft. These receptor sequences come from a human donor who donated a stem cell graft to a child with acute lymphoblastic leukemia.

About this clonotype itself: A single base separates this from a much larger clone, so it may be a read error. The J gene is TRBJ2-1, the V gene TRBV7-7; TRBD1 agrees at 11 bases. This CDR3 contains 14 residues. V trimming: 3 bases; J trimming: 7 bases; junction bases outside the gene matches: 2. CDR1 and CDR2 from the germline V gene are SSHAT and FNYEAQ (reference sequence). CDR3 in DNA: TGTGCCAGCAGCTTCGGGACAGGGGGAAATGAGCAGTTCTTC. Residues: CASSFGTGGNEQFF.

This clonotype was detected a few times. The DNA of the CDR3 is TGTGCCAGCAGCTACCCCGGGAGTGCGAATTCACCCCTCCACTTT. Translation: CASSYPGSANSPLHF. This chain connects TRBV3-1 to TRBJ1-6; D is unclear. The V gene's germline CDR1 is LGHDT and CDR2 YNNKEL (reference sequence). This CDR3 spans 15 amino acids. The germline V and J ends were trimmed by 5 bases and 7 bases, with 15 bases remaining between them.

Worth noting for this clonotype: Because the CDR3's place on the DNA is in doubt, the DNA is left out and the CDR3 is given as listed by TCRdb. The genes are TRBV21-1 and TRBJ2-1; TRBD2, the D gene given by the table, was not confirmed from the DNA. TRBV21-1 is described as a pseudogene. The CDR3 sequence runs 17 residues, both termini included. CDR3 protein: CASSKAGVAGGINEQFF.

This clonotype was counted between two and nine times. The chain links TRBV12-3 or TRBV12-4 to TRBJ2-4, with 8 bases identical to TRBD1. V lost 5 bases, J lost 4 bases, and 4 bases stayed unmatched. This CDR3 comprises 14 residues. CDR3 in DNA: TGTGCCAGCAGTCTGGACAGGGCTAAAAACATTCAGTACTTC. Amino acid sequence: CASSLDRAKNIQYF.

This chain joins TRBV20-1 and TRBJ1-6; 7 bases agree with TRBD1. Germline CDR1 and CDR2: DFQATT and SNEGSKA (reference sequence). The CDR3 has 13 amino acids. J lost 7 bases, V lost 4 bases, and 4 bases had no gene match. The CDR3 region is CSATPGQNSPLHF. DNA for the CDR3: TGCAGTGCTACTCCGGGACAGAATTCACCCCTCCACTTT.

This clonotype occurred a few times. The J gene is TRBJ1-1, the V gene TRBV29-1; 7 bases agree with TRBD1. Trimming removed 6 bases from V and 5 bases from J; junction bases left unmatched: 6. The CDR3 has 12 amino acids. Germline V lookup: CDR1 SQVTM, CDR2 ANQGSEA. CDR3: CSVDDRETEAFF. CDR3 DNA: TGCAGCGTCGACGACAGGGAAACTGAAGCTTTCTTT.

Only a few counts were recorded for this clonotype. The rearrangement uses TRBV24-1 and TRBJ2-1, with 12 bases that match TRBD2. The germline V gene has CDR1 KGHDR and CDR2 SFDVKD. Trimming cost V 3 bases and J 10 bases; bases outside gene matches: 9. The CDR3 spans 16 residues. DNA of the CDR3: TGTGCCACCAGTGATCCCGCTAGCGGGAGGGCCGAGGAGCAGTTCTTC. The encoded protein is CATSDPASGRAEEQFF.

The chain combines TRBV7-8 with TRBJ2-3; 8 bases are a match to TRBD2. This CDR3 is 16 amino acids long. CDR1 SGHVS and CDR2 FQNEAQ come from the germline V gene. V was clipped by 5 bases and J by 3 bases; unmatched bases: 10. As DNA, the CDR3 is TGTGCCAGCAGCGACCCGAAAGCGGGAGTTACAGATACGCAGTATTTT. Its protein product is CASSDPKAGVTDTQYF.

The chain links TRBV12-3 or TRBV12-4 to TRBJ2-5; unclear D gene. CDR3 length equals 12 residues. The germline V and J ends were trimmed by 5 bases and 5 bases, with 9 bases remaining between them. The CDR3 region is CASSPNHETQYF. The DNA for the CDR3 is TGTGCCAGCAGTCCAAATCACGAGACCCAGTACTTC.

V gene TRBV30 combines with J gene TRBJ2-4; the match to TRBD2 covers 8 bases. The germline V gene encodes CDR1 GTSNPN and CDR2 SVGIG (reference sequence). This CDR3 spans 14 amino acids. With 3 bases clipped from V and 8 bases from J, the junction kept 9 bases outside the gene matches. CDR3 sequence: CAWRRSGSSDIQYF. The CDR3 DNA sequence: TGTGCCTGGAGGCGGAGCGGGAGTTCGGACATTCAGTACTTC.

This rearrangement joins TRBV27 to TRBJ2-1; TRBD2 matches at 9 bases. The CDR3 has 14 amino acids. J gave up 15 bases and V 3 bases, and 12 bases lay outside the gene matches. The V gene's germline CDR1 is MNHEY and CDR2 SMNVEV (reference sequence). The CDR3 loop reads CASSFVLAGDIGFF. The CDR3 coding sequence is TGTGCCAGCAGTTTCGTATTAGCGGGAGATATTGGGTTCTTC.

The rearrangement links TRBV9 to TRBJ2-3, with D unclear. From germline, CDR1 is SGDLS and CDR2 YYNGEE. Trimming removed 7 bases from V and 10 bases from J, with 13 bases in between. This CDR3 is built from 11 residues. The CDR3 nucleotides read TGTGCCAGCGGGGATCTAGTAGCGCAGTATTTT. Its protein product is CASGDLVAQYF.

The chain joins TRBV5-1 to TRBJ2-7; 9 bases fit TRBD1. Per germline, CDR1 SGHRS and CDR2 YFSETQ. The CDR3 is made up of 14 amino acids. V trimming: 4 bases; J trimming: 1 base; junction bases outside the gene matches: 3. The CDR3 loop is CASSGDRVSYEQYF. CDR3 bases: TGCGCCAGCAGCGGGGACAGGGTATCCTACGAGCAGTACTTC.

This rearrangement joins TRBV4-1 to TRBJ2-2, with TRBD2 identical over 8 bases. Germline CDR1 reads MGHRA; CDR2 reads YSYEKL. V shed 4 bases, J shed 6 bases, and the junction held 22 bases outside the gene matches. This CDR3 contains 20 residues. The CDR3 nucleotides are TGCGCCAGCAGCCGCTTGCCCAGCGGGAGAGGACCGGGAACCCCCGGGGAGCTGTTTTTT. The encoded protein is CASSRLPSGRGPGTPGELFF.

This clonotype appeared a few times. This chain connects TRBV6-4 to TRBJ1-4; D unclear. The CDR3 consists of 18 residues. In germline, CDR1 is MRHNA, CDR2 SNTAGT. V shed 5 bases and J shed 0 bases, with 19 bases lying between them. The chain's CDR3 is CASSFGSDVPSTNEKLFF. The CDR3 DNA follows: TGTGCCAGCAGTTTCGGCAGCGACGTCCCTTCAACTAATGAAAAACTGTTTTTT.

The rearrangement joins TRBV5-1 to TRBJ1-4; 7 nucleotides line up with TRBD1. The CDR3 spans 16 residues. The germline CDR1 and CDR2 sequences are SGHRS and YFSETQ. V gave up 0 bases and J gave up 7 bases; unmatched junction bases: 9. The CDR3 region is CASSLGNSGGSEKLFF. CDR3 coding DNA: TGCGCCAGCAGCTTGGGTAATTCAGGGGGAAGTGAAAAACTGTTTTTT.

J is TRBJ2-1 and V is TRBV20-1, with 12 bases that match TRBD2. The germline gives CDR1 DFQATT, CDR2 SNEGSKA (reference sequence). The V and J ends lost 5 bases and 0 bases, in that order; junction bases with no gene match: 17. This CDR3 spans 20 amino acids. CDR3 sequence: CSASPNPSGRAPYSYNEQFF. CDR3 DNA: TGCAGTGCTTCACCTAACCCTAGCGGGAGGGCCCCTTACTCCTACAATGAGCAGTTCTTC.

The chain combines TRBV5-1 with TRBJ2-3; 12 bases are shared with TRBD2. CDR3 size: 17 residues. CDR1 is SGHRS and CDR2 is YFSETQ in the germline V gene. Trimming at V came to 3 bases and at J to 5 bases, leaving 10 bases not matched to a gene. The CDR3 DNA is TGCGCCAGCAGCTCCAGGACAGGGGGACTAGCGGGAGATACGCAGTATTTT. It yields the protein CASSSRTGGLAGDTQYF.

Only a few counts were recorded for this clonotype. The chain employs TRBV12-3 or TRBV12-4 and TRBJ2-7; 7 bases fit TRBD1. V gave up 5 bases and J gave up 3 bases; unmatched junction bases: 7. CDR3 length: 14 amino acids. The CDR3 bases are TGTGCCAGCAGTGTACAGGGGTTCTTCTACGAGCAGTACTTC. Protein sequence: CASSVQGFFYEQYF.